Each of the 17 T cell receptor beta chains below was sequenced from the same sample in a study of blood T cell repertoires in COVID-19 (dated by TCRdb to 2018 to 2021). Library preparation employed the immunoSEQ multiplex PCR assay. TCRdb retrieved this table from immuneACCESS and kept in-frame rearrangements only. Not all clones are present; in checked studies, unresolved V genes account for under half, and no reason is known for the remainder. The sample table records approximately 340,000 clones; roughly 90% of these occur just once. The ten largest make up approximately 9.3% of the sample. Sequencing was done on a sample of peripheral blood. These receptors originate from a man aged 30-40 years with COVID-19, enrolled during active disease.

The chain combines TRBV7-9 with TRBJ1-4; TRBD1 aligns across 9 bases. The CDR3 contains 17 residues. The junction had 17 bases not matched to a gene; V was cut back by 7 bases and J by 8 bases. Germline V lookup: CDR1 SEHNR, CDR2 FQNEAQ (reference sequence). The CDR3 spells CASTNPFRDRDKEKLFF. DNA of the CDR3: TGTGCCAGCACCAATCCTTTCCGGGACAGGGACAAAGAAAAACTGTTTTTT.

The chain employs TRBV11-1 and TRBJ2-3, with TRBD2 identical over 8 bases. The V segment lost 2 bases and the J segment 0 bases; nucleotides outside the gene matches: 4. The CDR3 extends over 16 amino acids. Germline lookup yields CDR1 SGHAT and CDR2 FQDESV (reference sequence). In DNA form, the CDR3 reads TGTGCCAGCAGCTTACTAGCGGGCATTAGCACAGATACGCAGTATTTT. Translation: CASSLLAGISTDTQYF. Complete variable domain (other parts from reference TRBV11-1 and TRBJ2-3): EAEVAQSPRYKITEKSQAVAFWCDPISGHATLYWYRQILGQGPELLVQFQDESVVDDSQLPKDRFSAERLKGVDSTLKIQPAELGDSAMYLCASSLLAGISTDTQYFGPGTRLTVL.

CDR3 region: CASSLASVLYNEQFF. The CDR3 DNA sequence: TGTGCCAGCAGCTTAGCTAGCGTCCTATACAATGAGCAGTTCTTC. V usage is TRBV11-2 and J usage is TRBJ2-1; possibly TRBD2 for D (6 bases). CDR1 and CDR2 from the germline V gene are SGHAT and FQNNGV. V lost 1 base and J 4 bases, leaving 11 bases between the germline ends. The CDR3 consists of 15 residues. Variable domain in full (rest from reference TRBV11-2 and TRBJ2-1): EAGVAQSPRYKIIEKRQSVAFWCNPISGHATLYWYQQILGQGPKLLIQFQNNGVVDDSQLPKDRFSAERLKGVDSTLKIQPAKLEDSAVYLCASSLASVLYNEQFFGPGTRLTVL.

The chain couples TRBV6-5 to TRBJ1-2, with D possibly TRBD1 on 6 matching bases. The CDR3 spans 13 residues. The germline V and J ends were trimmed by 6 bases and 4 bases, with 12 bases remaining between them. Germline loops: CDR1 MNHEY, CDR2 SVGAGI. The CDR3 loop reads CASRATGIYGYTF. CDR3 DNA: TGTGCCAGCAGGGCTACAGGGATCTATGGCTACACCTTC.

This sequence joins TRBV4-3 and TRBJ1-2, with unresolved D. Trimming took 0 bases from V and 8 from J, leaving 19 bases between them. The germline gives CDR1 LGHNA, CDR2 YSLEER. This CDR3 spans 16 amino acids. The CDR3 loop reads CASSQDFRWGGNGYTF. The DNA of the CDR3 is TGCGCCAGCAGCCAAGATTTTCGGTGGGGAGGGAACGGCTACACCTTC.

The rearrangement uses TRBV14 and TRBJ1-1, with TRBD1 matching over 10 bases. Losses at the gene ends were 4 bases for V and 4 bases for J; bases not matched to a gene: 6. CDR3 length equals 15 residues. Looked up from germline, CDR1 is SGHDN and CDR2 is FVKESK. CDR3 coding DNA: TGTGCCAGCAGCCCCCGGACAGGGGGGGGCACTGAAGCTTTCTTT. This codes for CASSPRTGGGTEAFF.

The rearrangement links TRBV24-1 to TRBJ1-5, with 9 bases lining up with TRBD1. Losses at the gene ends were 3 bases for V and 5 bases for J; bases not matched to a gene: 1. This CDR3 spans 14 amino acids. Per the germline V gene, CDR1 is KGHDR and CDR2 is SFDVKD. The CDR3 DNA reads TGTGCCACCAGTGATACAGGGGGCGATCAGCCCCAGCATTTT. Protein sequence: CATSDTGGDQPQHF.

The chain couples TRBV18 to TRBJ2-1, with TRBD2 matching 13 bases. V lost 6 bases and J lost 5; bases outside the gene matches: 7. The CDR3 extends over 16 amino acids. CDR1 KGHSH and CDR2 LQKENI come from the germline V gene. The CDR3 protein is CASSPGTSGADNEQFF. As DNA, the CDR3 is TGTGCCAGCTCTCCTGGGACTAGCGGGGCCGACAATGAGCAGTTCTTC. The full variable domain, with the rest looked up from reference TRBV18 and TRBJ2-1, is NAGVMQNPRHLVRRRGQEARLRCSPMKGHSHVYWYRQLPEEGLKFMVYLQKENIIDESGMPKERFSAEFPKEGPSILRIQQVVRGDSAAYFCASSPGTSGADNEQFFGPGTRLTVL.

V usage is TRBV6-5 and J usage is TRBJ2-7; D is unresolved. There are 13 residues in the CDR3. CDR1 is MNHEY, CDR2 SVGAGI, per germline. The V and J ends lost 8 bases and 7 bases respectively, with 18 bases between them. The CDR3 protein is CASATQTSGEQYF. The DNA of the CDR3 is TGTGCCAGCGCGACACAAACTTCTGGAGAGCAGTACTTC.

The chain carries TRBV4-3 and TRBJ1-1; D is uncertain. The CDR3 extends over 16 amino acids. Trimming cost V 0 bases and J 7 bases, with 18 bases left between them. Germline V lookup: CDR1 LGHNA, CDR2 YSLEER. The CDR3 sequence is CASSQDWEILGREAFF. The CDR3 coding sequence is TGCGCCAGCAGCCAAGATTGGGAGATCTTGGGCCGTGAAGCTTTCTTT.

This clone has just one count. The gene calls are TRBV5-5 and TRBJ2-1; TRBD1 aligns across 9 bases. V was pared by 0 bases and J by 4 bases, with 8 bases of the junction left unmatched. Germline assignment: CDR1 SGHKS and CDR2 YYEKEE (reference sequence). The CDR3 runs 17 residues. CDR3 residues: CASSLGSGTGNYNEQFF. CDR3 sequence (DNA): TGTGCCAGCAGCTTGGGAAGCGGGACAGGGAATTACAATGAGCAGTTCTTC.

The V call is TRBV20-1, the J call TRBJ1-1; the D is unclear. Between the trimmed V and J ends, which lost 5 bases and 1 base, there was a span of 5 bases. This CDR3 spans 11 amino acids. Germline CDR1 and CDR2: DFQATT and SNEGSKA (reference sequence). The CDR3 sequence is CSAGPNTEAFF. The CDR3 coding sequence is TGCAGTGCTGGCCCGAACACTGAAGCTTTCTTT.

The rearrangement joins TRBV5-6 to TRBJ2-5, with D unresolved. The V end lost 2 bases, the J end lost 5 bases, and 13 bases lay between the germline ends. Germline V lookup: CDR1 SGHDT, CDR2 YYEEEE. This CDR3 contains 14 residues. This chain's CDR3 is CASSFYGRVETQYF. The CDR3 nucleotides are TGTGCCAGCAGCTTTTATGGCCGGGTGGAGACCCAGTACTTC. Looking up the rest from reference TRBV5-6 and TRBJ2-5 gives the full variable domain: DAGVTQSPTHLIKTRGQQVTLRCSPKSGHDTVSWYQQALGQGPQFIFQYYEEEERQRGNFPDRFSGHQFPNYSSELNVNALLLGDSALYLCASSFYGRVETQYFGPGTRLLVL.

J is TRBJ2-5 and V is TRBV6-1; D is possibly TRBD1 (7 bases). The V and J ends lost 4 bases and 4 bases respectively, with 25 bases between them. The germline gives CDR1 MNHNS, CDR2 SASEGT. CDR3 length equals 18 residues. The CDR3 DNA sequence: TGTGCCAGCAGTGGGACCCCGGGGGACAGTCTCGTTCGAGAGACCCAGTACTTC. This codes for CASSGTPGDSLVRETQYF.

This chain joins TRBV6-2 or TRBV6-3 and TRBJ1-6, with a possible D match to TRBD1 (5 bases). Germline lookup yields CDR1 MNHEY and CDR2 SVGEGT. The ends were cut back, 3 bases at V and 9 bases at J, with 12 bases in the middle. The CDR3 runs to 14 residues. In DNA, the CDR3 is TGTGCCAGCAGTTATCAGGGTCGCGCTTCACCCCTCCACTTT. Amino acids: CASSYQGRASPLHF.

In DNA, the CDR3 is TGTGCCAGCAGCCCTGTGGGGCAGGGGAACACTGAAGCTTTCTTT. Translation: CASSPVGQGNTEAFF. The J gene is TRBJ1-1, the V gene TRBV4-2, with D possibly TRBD1 on 5 matching bases. Trimming removed 4 bases at V and 1 base at J, with 13 bases between. The V gene's germline CDR1 is LGHNA and CDR2 YNFKEQ. The CDR3 contains 15 residues.

This clone was found once. The J gene is TRBJ2-1, the V gene TRBV10-3, with TRBD2 matching 11 bases. V gave up 9 bases and J gave up 6 bases; unmatched junction bases: 16. The CDR3 sequence is 17 residues long. Germline CDR1 reads ENHRY; CDR2 reads SYGVKD. The CDR3 region is CAIHTGSLSGRANEQFF. In nucleotides, the CDR3 is TGTGCCATTCATACAGGGAGCCTTAGCGGGAGGGCCAATGAGCAGTTCTTC.